Shown below are 17 T cell receptor beta chains from a single sample sequenced in a study of identical twins. TCRdb ran MiXCR on the 5' RACE reads and lists one entry per CDR3 protein. Here the sample spans roughly 280,000 distinct CDR3 sequences, 9.5% being singletons. In addition, the sample was reused for a study of yellow fever vaccine responses in identical twins.

What was sequenced was CD8+ T cells sorted from blood. Source of these receptors: a woman under 30 in good health.

The sample holds many counts of this clonotype. V and J are TRBV12-3 or TRBV12-4 and TRBJ2-7; 9 positions agree with TRBD1. The CDR3 runs 15 residues. V was pared by 2 bases and J by 3 bases, with 5 bases of the junction left unmatched. The CDR3 DNA is TGTGCCAGCAGTTTATTTTTGGGACAGGGCTACGAGCAGTACTTC. Its translation: CASSLFLGQGYEQYF.

This clonotype showed up just a few times. The chain is built from TRBV29-1 and TRBJ2-3, with 9 bases identical to TRBD1. CDR3 length: 11 amino acids. CDR1 and CDR2 (germline): SQVTM, ANQGSEA. V was clipped by 8 bases and J by 4 bases; unmatched bases: 1. The CDR3, as DNA: TGCAGCACAGGGGGCCCAGATACGCAGTATTTT. Its translation: CSTGGPDTQYF.

This clonotype was counted a few times. The chain recombines TRBV24-1 with TRBJ2-6; D gene unclear. V gave up 3 bases and J gave up 2 bases, with 10 bases separating them. CDR1 is KGHDR, CDR2 SFDVKD, per germline. The CDR3 consists of 16 residues. The CDR3 region is CATSDPRPTGANVLTF. In DNA form, the CDR3 reads TGTGCCACCAGTGATCCTAGACCGACTGGGGCCAACGTCCTGACTTTC.

This clonotype has only a few counts. This chain links TRBV12-3 or TRBV12-4 with TRBJ2-5; TRBD1 matches at 8 bases. The CDR3 contains 15 residues. After removal of 5 bases from V and 7 bases from J, the junction contained 12 bases not matched to a gene. The CDR3 bases are TGTGCCAGCAGTCCCCGGACAGGGATCGGGGGGACCCAGTACTTC. It is translated as CASSPRTGIGGTQYF.

This clonotype has a handful of counts. The chain employs TRBV28 and TRBJ2-7; 10 nucleotides align to TRBD1. The J segment lost 4 bases and the V segment lost 6 bases, leaving 9 bases of the junction unmatched. This CDR3 is 15 amino acids long. The V gene's germline CDR1 is MDHEN and CDR2 SYDVKM. CDR3 loop: CASRLRQGALYEQYF. CDR3 DNA: TGTGCCAGCAGATTACGACAGGGGGCATTGTACGAGCAGTACTTC.

In its sample, this clonotype was seen a few times. V is TRBV2 and J is TRBJ1-4; the D gene is possibly TRBD1 (5 bases). V gave up 7 bases and J gave up 6 bases, with 18 bases separating them. This CDR3 has 15 amino acids. CDR1 is SNHLY, CDR2 FYNNEI, per germline. The CDR3 DNA follows: TGTGCCAGCATGAGGCCAAGGGGAGTGGATGAAAAACTGTTTTTT. Protein: CASMRPRGVDEKLFF.

There are a few counts of this clonotype. The chain carries TRBV5-4 and TRBJ2-3; 12 bases are shared with TRBD2. Germline loops: CDR1 SGHNT, CDR2 YYREEE (reference sequence). This CDR3 is 17 amino acids long. J lost 7 bases, V lost 2 bases, and 11 bases had no gene match. The CDR3 region is CASSFGDLAGGPNTQYF. The CDR3 DNA reads as TGTGCCAGCAGCTTCGGCGATCTAGCGGGAGGGCCAAATACGCAGTATTTT.

Remarks on this clonotype: A read error may be the cause here, since a much bigger clone is one base away. CDR3 protein: CASSSGQGVDEAFF. CDR3 coding DNA: TGTGCCAGCAGTTCGGGACAGGGGGTCGATGAAGCTTTCTTT. The V and J genes are TRBV27 and TRBJ1-1; TRBD1 matches at 11 bases. Germline CDR1 MNHEY, CDR2 SMNVEV (reference sequence). Trimming removed 4 bases from V and 7 bases from J; junction bases left unmatched: 5. This CDR3 has 14 amino acids.

This clonotype was seen many times. This sequence joins TRBV4-3 and TRBJ1-1, with D unresolved. With 4 bases removed from V and 4 bases from J, the gap between germline ends came to 13 bases. Germline V CDR1 and CDR2: LGHNA, YSLEER. This CDR3 contains 14 residues. CDR3 protein: CASSPTSRFTEAFF. For the CDR3, the DNA is TGCGCCAGCAGCCCGACGTCGCGGTTCACTGAAGCTTTCTTT.

This clonotype was detected only a few times. V and J are TRBV4-1 and TRBJ2-7, with unresolved D. CDR3 size: 14 residues. Germline CDR1 reads MGHRA; CDR2 reads YSYEKL. The V end lost 1 base, the J end lost 5 bases, and 12 bases lay between the germline ends. Written as DNA, the CDR3 is TGCGCCAGCAGCCAAGCTCAAGGTCTGGACGAGCAGTACTTC. Residues: CASSQAQGLDEQYF.

This clonotype was picked up many times. The V gene is TRBV7-3, the J gene TRBJ1-2; no clear D gene. Germline assignment: CDR1 SGHTA and CDR2 FQGTGA. V was shortened by 2 bases and J by 6 bases, with 19 bases between the two germline ends. This CDR3 has 16 amino acids. This CDR3 is CASSLSFEGPQNGYTF. CDR3 DNA sequence: TGTGCCAGCAGCTTATCGTTTGAGGGCCCGCAAAATGGCTACACCTTC.

This clonotype was observed at least ten times. Sequence at one end of the junction differs from germline and may be a read error. This sequence joins TRBV6-2 or TRBV6-3 and TRBJ2-5, with D unclear. Germline CDR1 reads MNHEY; CDR2 reads SVGEGT. The CDR3 consists of 10 residues. DNA of the CDR3: TGTGCCAGCAAAGCAGAGAGCCAGTACTTC. The encoded protein is CASKAESQYF.

In its sample, this clonotype was seen many times. The J gene is TRBJ1-2, the V gene TRBV12-3 or TRBV12-4; no firm D call. Between the trimmed V and J ends, which lost 6 bases and 8 bases, there was a span of 19 bases. The CDR3 consists of 14 residues. For the CDR3, the DNA is TGTGCCAGCAGAACTTCAGGCATGGTATCCGGCTACACCTTC. Residues: CASRTSGMVSGYTF.

At least ten counts were recorded for this clonotype. This chain joins TRBV14 and TRBJ2-2; TRBD2 agrees at 9 bases. The germline V gene has CDR1 SGHDN and CDR2 FVKESK. V lost 2 bases to trimming and J lost 5 bases; unmatched junction nucleotides: 12. The CDR3 is made up of 18 amino acids. This CDR3 is CASSQFTGTSSRTGELFF. The CDR3 nucleotides read TGTGCCAGCAGCCAATTTACCGGGACTAGCTCTCGGACCGGGGAGCTGTTTTTT. Complete variable domain (other parts from reference TRBV14 and TRBJ2-2): EAGVTQFPSHSVIEKGQTVTLRCDPISGHDNLYWYRRVMGKEIKFLLHFVKESKQDESGMPNNRFLAERTGGTYSTLKVQPAELEDSGVYFCASSQFTGTSSRTGELFFGEGSRLTVL.

The chain couples TRBV10-3 to TRBJ2-1, with 9 bases aligning to TRBD1. Trimming removed 0 bases from V and 9 bases from J; junction bases left unmatched: 12. Germline V gene lookup returns CDR1 ENHRY and CDR2 SYGVKD. The CDR3 contains 17 residues. The CDR3, as DNA: TGTGCCATCAGTGAGTCCTCGGACAGGGGCCTATACGGTGAGCAGTTCTTC. The encoded protein is CAISESSDRGLYGEQFF.

This clonotype showed up many times. This sequence joins TRBV28 and TRBJ2-3; D is ambiguous. Germline CDR1 MDHEN, CDR2 SYDVKM. Trimming stripped 2 bases from V and 1 base from J, with 10 bases between. This CDR3 has 15 residues. This chain's CDR3 is CASSLGPERTDTQYF. In DNA form, the CDR3 reads TGTGCCAGCAGTTTAGGCCCCGAGCGCACAGATACGCAGTATTTT.

This clonotype was seen many times. The chain is built from TRBV12-3 or TRBV12-4 and TRBJ2-1; D is ambiguous. The length of the CDR3 is 13 residues. V dropped 6 bases and J dropped 5 bases, with 11 bases sitting between them. CDR3 residues: CASSDPPNNEQFF. The DNA for the CDR3 is TGTGCCAGCAGCGATCCCCCCAACAATGAGCAGTTCTTC.